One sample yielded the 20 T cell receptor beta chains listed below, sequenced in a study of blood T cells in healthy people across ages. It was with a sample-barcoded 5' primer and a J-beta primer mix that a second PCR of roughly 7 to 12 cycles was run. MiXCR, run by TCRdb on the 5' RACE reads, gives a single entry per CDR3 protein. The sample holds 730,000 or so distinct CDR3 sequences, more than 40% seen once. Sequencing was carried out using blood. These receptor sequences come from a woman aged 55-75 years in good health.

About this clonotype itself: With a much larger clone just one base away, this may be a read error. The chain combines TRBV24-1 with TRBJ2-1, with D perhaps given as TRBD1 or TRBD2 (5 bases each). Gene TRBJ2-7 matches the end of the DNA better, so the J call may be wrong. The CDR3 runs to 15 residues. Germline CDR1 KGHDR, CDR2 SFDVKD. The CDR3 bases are TGTGCCACCAGGCCGTCGGCAGGGACCTACAATGAGCAGTACTTC. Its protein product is CATRPSAGTYNEQYF.

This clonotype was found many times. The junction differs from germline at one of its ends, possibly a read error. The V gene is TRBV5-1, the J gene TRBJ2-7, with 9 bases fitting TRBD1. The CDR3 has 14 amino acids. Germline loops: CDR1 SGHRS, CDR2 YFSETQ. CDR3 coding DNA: TGTGCCAGCAGTTCCGGGACAGGGTCCTACGAGCAGTACTTC. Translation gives CASSSGTGSYEQYF. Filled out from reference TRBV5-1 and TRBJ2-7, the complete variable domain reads KAGVTQTPRYLIKTRGQQVTLSCSPISGHRSVSWYQQTPGQGLQFLFEYFSETQRNKGNFPGRFSGRQFSNSRSEMNVSTLELGDSALYLCASSSGTGSYEQYFGPGTRLTVT.

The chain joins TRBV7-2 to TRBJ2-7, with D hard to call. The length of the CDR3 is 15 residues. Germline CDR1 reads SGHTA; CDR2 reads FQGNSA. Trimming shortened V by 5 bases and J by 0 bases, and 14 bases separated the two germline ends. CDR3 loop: CASSVSGSNSYEQYF. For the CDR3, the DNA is TGTGCCAGCAGCGTCAGTGGCAGCAACTCCTACGAGCAGTACTTC.

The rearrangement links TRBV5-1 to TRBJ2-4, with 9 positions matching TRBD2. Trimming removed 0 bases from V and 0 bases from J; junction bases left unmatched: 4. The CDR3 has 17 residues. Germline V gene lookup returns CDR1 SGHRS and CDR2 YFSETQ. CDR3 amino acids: CASSLDGSGGAKNIQYF. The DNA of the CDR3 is TGCGCCAGCAGCTTGGATGGTAGCGGGGGAGCCAAAAACATTCAGTACTTC.

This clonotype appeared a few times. The CDR3 here is CASSWTSKETQYF. The CDR3 nucleotides read TGCGCCAGCAGCTGGACTAGTAAGGAGACCCAGTACTTC. This rearrangement joins TRBV5-1 to TRBJ2-5, with 7 bases identical to TRBD2. With V trimmed by 3 bases and J by 5 bases, 4 bases remained unmatched. In germline, CDR1 is SGHRS, CDR2 YFSETQ. The CDR3 is 13 amino acids.

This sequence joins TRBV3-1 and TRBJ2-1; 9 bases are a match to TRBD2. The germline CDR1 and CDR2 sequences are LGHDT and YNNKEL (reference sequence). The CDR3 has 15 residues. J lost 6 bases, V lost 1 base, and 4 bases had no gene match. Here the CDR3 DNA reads TGTGCCAGCAGCCAAGGGACTAGCGTGGGCAATGAGCAGTTCTTC. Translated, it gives CASSQGTSVGNEQFF.

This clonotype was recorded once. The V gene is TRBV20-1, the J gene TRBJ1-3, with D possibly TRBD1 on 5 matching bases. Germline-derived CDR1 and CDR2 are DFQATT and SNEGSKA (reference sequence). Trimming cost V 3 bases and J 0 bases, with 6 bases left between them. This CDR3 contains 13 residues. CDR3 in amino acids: CSASRDSGNTIYF. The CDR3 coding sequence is TGCAGTGCTAGCAGGGACTCTGGAAACACCATATATTTT.

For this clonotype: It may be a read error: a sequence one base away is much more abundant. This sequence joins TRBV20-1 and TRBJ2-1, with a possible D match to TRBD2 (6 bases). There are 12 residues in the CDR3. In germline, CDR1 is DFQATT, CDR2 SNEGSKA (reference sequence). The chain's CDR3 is CSARLVSSEQFF. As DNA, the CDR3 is TGCAGCGCCAGACTAGTATCCAGTGAGCAGTTCTTC.

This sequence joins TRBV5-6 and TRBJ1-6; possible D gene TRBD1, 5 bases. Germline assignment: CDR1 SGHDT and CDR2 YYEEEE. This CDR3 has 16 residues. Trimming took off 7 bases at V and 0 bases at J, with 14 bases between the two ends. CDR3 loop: CASRVRQISYNSPLHF. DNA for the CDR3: TGTGCCAGCCGAGTACGACAGATCTCCTATAATTCACCCCTCCACTTT.

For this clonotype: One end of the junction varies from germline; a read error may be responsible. The DNA for the CDR3 is TGTGCCGGCAGCCAAGCGTACGAGCAGTACTTC. It codes for CAGSQAYEQYF. This rearrangement joins TRBV14 to TRBJ2-7; no clear D. Germline values: CDR1 SGHDN, CDR2 FVKESK. The CDR3 sequence is 11 residues long.

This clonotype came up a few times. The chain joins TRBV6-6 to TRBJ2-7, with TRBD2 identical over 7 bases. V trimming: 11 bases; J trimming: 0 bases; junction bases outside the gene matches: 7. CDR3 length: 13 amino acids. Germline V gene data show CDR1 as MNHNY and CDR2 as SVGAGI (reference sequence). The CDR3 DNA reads TGTGCCCCCACTGGGAGGGACTCCTACGAGCAGTACTTC. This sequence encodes CAPTGRDSYEQYF.

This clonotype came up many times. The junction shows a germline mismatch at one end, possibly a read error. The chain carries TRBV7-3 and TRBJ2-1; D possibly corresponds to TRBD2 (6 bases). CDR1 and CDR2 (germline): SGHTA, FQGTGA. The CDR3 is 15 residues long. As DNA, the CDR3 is TGCGCCAGCAGCTTGGGGGACTCCTCCTACAATGAGCAGTTCTTC. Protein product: CASSLGDSSYNEQFF.

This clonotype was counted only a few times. Here the CDR3 DNA reads TGTGCCAGCATCGGGGGGTGGACAGCATACCCCGTCCTGACTTTC. It encodes CASIGGWTAYPVLTF. The rearrangement links TRBV6-1 to TRBJ2-6; D perhaps matches TRBD2 (7 bases). CDR3 length: 15 residues. V lost 7 bases to trimming and J lost 12 bases, with 22 bases between them. The germline V gene has CDR1 MNHNS and CDR2 SASEGT.

The DNA for the CDR3 is TGCGCCAGCAGCCTGGGGCTGGGGGAGATGTACGAGCAGTACTTC. Its translation is CASSLGLGEMYEQYF. This chain links TRBV4-1 with TRBJ2-4, with D perhaps given as TRBD1 or TRBD2 (5 bases each). The J call is doubtful: the DNA matches TRBJ2-7 better. CDR1 is MGHRA, CDR2 YSYEKL, per germline. This CDR3 has 15 residues.

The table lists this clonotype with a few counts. In nucleotides, the CDR3 is TGTGCCAGCAGTTTTCCGGATCAGCCCCAGCATTTT. Translated, it gives CASSFPDQPQHF. J is TRBJ1-5 and V is TRBV12-3 or TRBV12-4; no reliable D call. The CDR3 is 12 amino acids. V was shortened by 3 bases and J by 5 bases, with 5 bases between the two germline ends.

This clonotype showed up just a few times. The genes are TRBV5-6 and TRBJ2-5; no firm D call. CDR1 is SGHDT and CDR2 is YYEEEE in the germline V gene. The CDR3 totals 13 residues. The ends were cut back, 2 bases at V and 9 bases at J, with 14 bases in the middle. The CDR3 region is CASSFQGPPAQYF. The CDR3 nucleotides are TGTGCCAGCAGCTTCCAAGGGCCCCCGGCCCAGTACTTC. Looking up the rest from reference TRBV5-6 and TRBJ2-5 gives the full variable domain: DAGVTQSPTHLIKTRGQQVTLRCSPKSGHDTVSWYQQALGQGPQFIFQYYEEEERQRGNFPDRFSGHQFPNYSSELNVNALLLGDSALYLCASSFQGPPAQYFGPGTRLLVL.

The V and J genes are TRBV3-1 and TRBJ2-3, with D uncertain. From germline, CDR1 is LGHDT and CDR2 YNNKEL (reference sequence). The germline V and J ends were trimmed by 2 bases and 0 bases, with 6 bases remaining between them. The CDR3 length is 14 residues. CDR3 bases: TGTGCCAGCAGCCAACCGGGTAGCACAGATACGCAGTATTTT. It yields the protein CASSQPGSTDTQYF.

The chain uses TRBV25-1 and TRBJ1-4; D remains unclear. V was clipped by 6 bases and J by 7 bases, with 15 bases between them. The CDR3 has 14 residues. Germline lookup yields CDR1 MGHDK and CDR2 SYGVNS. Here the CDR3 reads CASRADGPSEKLFF. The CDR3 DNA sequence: TGTGCCAGCAGGGCGGACGGTCCTAGTGAAAAACTGTTTTTT.

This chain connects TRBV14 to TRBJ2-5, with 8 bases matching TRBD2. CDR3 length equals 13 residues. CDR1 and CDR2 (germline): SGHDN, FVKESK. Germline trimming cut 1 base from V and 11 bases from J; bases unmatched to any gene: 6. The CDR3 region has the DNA TGTGCCAGCAGCCAAGTAGCGGGAAGTGAGCAGTACTTC. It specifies CASSQVAGSEQYF.

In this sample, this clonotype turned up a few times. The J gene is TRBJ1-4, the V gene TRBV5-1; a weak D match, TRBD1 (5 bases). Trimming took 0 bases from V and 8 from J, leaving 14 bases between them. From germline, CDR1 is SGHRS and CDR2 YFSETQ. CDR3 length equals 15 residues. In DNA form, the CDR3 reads TGCGCCAGCAGCTTGGCACCTACAGGCACCGAAAAACTGTTTTTT. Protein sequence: CASSLAPTGTEKLFF.